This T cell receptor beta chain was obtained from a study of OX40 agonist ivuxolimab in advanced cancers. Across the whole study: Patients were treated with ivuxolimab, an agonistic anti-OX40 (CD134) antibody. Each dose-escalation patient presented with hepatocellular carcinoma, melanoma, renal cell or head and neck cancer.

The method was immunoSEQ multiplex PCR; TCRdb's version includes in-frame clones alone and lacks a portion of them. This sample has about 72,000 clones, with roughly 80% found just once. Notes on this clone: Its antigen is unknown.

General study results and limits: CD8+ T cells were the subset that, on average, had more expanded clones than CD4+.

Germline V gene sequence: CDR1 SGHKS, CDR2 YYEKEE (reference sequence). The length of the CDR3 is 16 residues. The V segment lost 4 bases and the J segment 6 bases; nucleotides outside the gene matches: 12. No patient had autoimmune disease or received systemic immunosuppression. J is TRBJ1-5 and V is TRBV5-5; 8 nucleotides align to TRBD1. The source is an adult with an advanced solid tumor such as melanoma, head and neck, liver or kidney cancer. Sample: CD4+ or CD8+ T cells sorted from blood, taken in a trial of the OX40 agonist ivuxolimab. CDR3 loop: CASSHYMTGDGQPQHF. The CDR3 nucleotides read TGTGCCAGCAGCCACTACATGACAGGGGACGGTCAGCCCCAGCATTTT.